These T cell receptor beta chains were read from a single sample in a study of T cells in tuberculosis. Method: immunoSEQ multiplex PCR; TCRdb's copy keeps in-frame clones and lacks some. Among nearly 60,000 clones listed, approximately 91% were seen once. Sequencing was done on a sample of CD1b-GMM tetramer-negative cells sorted from PBMCs. The receptors here all came from an adult woman with latent tuberculosis. Each CDR3 is given with its conserved first and last residue. The order of the fields is J gene, clone size, V gene, CDR3 protein. Rows may omit the clone size; those that give it use once, few, many or a size class.

j_call: TRBJ2-7
clone_size: few
v_call: TRBV6-5
cdr3_aa: CASSYSGRAYEQYF

j_call: TRBJ2-1
clone_size: -
v_call: TRBV27
cdr3_aa: CASSLWDRGSYNEQFF

j_call: TRBJ2-1
clone_size: -
v_call: TRBV4-2
cdr3_aa: CASSQDLEAVHQFF

j_call: TRBJ2-7
clone_size: few
v_call: TRBV4-1
cdr3_aa: CASSQDLWTREGYEQYF

j_call: TRBJ1-5
clone_size: -
v_call: TRBV4-1
cdr3_aa: CASSQVPGVQPQHF

j_call: TRBJ2-2
clone_size: once
v_call: TRBV15
cdr3_aa: CATSSRDRGYTGELFF

j_call: TRBJ2-3
clone_size: once
v_call: TRBV4-2
cdr3_aa: CASSQDRGGPREDTQYF

j_call: TRBJ1-2
clone_size: -
v_call: TRBV6-5
cdr3_aa: CASSYSGEGDYTF

j_call: TRBJ1-1
clone_size: -
v_call: TRBV6-6
cdr3_aa: CASGGRNTEAFF

j_call: TRBJ2-3
clone_size: -
v_call: TRBV7-9
cdr3_aa: CASSFFSTSATDTQYF

j_call: TRBJ2-5
clone_size: -
v_call: TRBV7-9
cdr3_aa: CASSGRDSQETQYF

j_call: TRBJ2-3
clone_size: -
v_call: TRBV7-2
cdr3_aa: CASSPGLASDTQYF

j_call: TRBJ2-3
clone_size: -
v_call: TRBV5-1
cdr3_aa: CASSSTTRTDTQYF

j_call: TRBJ2-1
clone_size: -
v_call: TRBV19
cdr3_aa: CASSGTSGYYNEQFF

j_call: TRBJ2-5
clone_size: -
v_call: TRBV29-1
cdr3_aa: CSVPADDRVETQYF

j_call: TRBJ1-2
clone_size: few
v_call: TRBV30
cdr3_aa: CAWSWTGTGYGYTF

j_call: TRBJ1-1
clone_size: -
v_call: TRBV5-8
cdr3_aa: CASSLSLQGGNTEAFF

j_call: TRBJ2-1
clone_size: once
v_call: TRBV7-6
cdr3_aa: CASSDPWTGGDPSSYNEQFF

j_call: TRBJ1-1
clone_size: -
v_call: TRBV7-9
cdr3_aa: CASSPIQGARTEAFF

j_call: TRBJ2-3
clone_size: -
v_call: TRBV30
cdr3_aa: CAWMENTQYF

j_call: TRBJ2-2
clone_size: -
v_call: TRBV5-1
cdr3_aa: CASSPRVRANTGELFF

j_call: TRBJ2-1
clone_size: -
v_call: TRBV7-2
cdr3_aa: CASSRRIPYNEQFF

j_call: TRBJ2-2
clone_size: -
v_call: TRBV5-1
cdr3_aa: CASSLTPNTGELFF

j_call: TRBJ2-1
clone_size: -
v_call: TRBV30
cdr3_aa: CAWSGTSGLYNEQFF

j_call: TRBJ1-1
clone_size: -
v_call: TRBV4-1
cdr3_aa: CASSQFPGQGATEAFF

j_call: TRBJ1-2
clone_size: -
v_call: TRBV21-1
cdr3_aa: CASSGHRGRGWSYTF

j_call: TRBJ1-1
clone_size: -
v_call: TRBV30
cdr3_aa: CAWRGESAEAFF

j_call: TRBJ2-1
clone_size: -
v_call: TRBV7-6
cdr3_aa: CASSLGQAGYSYNEQFF

j_call: TRBJ2-3
clone_size: -
v_call: TRBV7-2
cdr3_aa: CASSLGSTFSTDTQYF

j_call: TRBJ2-3
clone_size: -
v_call: TRBV19
cdr3_aa: CASSIGLAEFTDTQYF

j_call: TRBJ1-2
clone_size: -
v_call: TRBV28
cdr3_aa: CASSYAGEEGGYTF

j_call: TRBJ1-3
clone_size: -
v_call: TRBV10-3
cdr3_aa: CAISRDSGNTIYF

j_call: TRBJ2-2
clone_size: -
v_call: TRBV15
cdr3_aa: CATSSLLAGGWAGELFF

j_call: TRBJ2-1
clone_size: once
v_call: TRBV18
cdr3_aa: CASSPTSRILAGDAFF

j_call: TRBJ1-6
clone_size: few
v_call: TRBV19
cdr3_aa: CASDLKGLNYNSPLHF

j_call: TRBJ2-1
clone_size: -
v_call: TRBV2
cdr3_aa: CASSDLAGPYNEQFF

j_call: TRBJ1-1
clone_size: medium-sized
v_call: TRBV28
cdr3_aa: CASSLGQNTEAFF